Listed here are 4 T cell receptor beta chains from one sample, sequenced in a study of pediatric ulcerative colitis. Libraries were prepared by immunoSEQ multiplex PCR; TCRdb keeps only in-frame clonotypes and omits some of them. The sample includes over 15,000 clones, 74% seen only once; the top ten take 6.6%. Rectal tissue came from one to two pinch biopsies taken at colonoscopy. Sequences were obtained from gut tissue. Every receptor here comes from a boy between 10 and 17 years old with moderate ulcerative colitis.

The chain is built from TRBV10-3 and TRBJ1-3; 9 bases are shared with TRBD1. The ends lost 3 bases at V and 2 bases at J; junction bases unmatched: 2. In germline, CDR1 is ENHRY, CDR2 SYGVKD. This CDR3 has 15 amino acids. CDR3 coding DNA: TGTGCCATCAGTGAAGGACAGGGGACTGGAAACACCATATATTTT. It translates to CAISEGQGTGNTIYF.

The CDR3 DNA is TGCAGCGGAATTCTGGGGAATGAGCAGTTCTTC. This encodes CSGILGNEQFF. This chain links TRBV29-1 with TRBJ2-1; no reliable D call. This CDR3 spans 11 amino acids. V was cut by 7 bases and J by 7 bases, with 11 bases left in between. The germline V gene encodes CDR1 SQVTM and CDR2 ANQGSEA.

The genes are TRBV11-3 and TRBJ2-3; 9 nucleotides line up with TRBD1. The CDR3 runs to 14 residues. V was clipped by 5 bases and J by 5 bases; unmatched bases: 5. CDR1 SGHNT and CDR2 YENEEA come from the germline V gene. The CDR3 protein is CASSPNRGRDTQYF. The CDR3 coding sequence is TGTGCCAGCAGCCCCAACAGGGGGCGAGATACGCAGTATTTT.

A single count supports this clone. The chain couples TRBV5-1 to TRBJ2-7; D perhaps matches TRBD1 (6 bases). There are 13 residues in the CDR3. Germline CDR1 SGHRS, CDR2 YFSETQ. Trimming took off 4 bases at V and 6 bases at J, with 14 bases between the two ends. CDR3 region: CASSGNVDSEQYF. CDR3 sequence (DNA): TGCGCCAGCAGCGGGAACGTGGACAGCGAGCAGTACTTC.